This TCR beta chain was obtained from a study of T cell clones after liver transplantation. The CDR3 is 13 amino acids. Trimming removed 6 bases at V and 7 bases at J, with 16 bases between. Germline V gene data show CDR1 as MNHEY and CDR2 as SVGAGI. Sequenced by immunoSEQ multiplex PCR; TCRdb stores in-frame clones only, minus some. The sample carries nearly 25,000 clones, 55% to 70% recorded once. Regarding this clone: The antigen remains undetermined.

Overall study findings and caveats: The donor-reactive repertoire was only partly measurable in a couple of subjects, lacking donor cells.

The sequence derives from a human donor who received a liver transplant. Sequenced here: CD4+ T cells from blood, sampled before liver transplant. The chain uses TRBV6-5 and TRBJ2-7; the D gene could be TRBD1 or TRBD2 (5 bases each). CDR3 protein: CASSTGTSREQYF. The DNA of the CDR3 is TGTGCCAGCAGCACCGGGACCTCGAGAGAGCAGTACTTC.